This T cell receptor beta chain was observed in a study of T-cell reconstitution after alpha-beta-depleted transplantation in children. About this clonotype: Its antigen is unknown.

Preparation of the TCRbeta library involved a method that used unique molecular identifiers. TCRdb used MiXCR to reprocess the PCR reads, holding one entry per CDR3 protein. The repertoire consists of 350,000 to 500,000 distinct CDR3 sequences, with approximately 42% occurring once and the leading ten covering roughly 27%. Study results and limitations: Expanded graft clones numbering several hundred reportedly gave rise to alpha-beta T cells about two months after transplant. Fresh T-cell production supplied most of the T-cell counts and diversity seen one year after transplant.

This clonotype originated in a girl under 10 years old with aplastic anemia, due to receive a stem cell transplant. This sample comprised PBMCs, obtained before TCRalphabeta/CD19-depleted stem cell transplant.

DNA for the CDR3: TGTGCCAGCAGTTTAGCGCCGGAGACCCAGTACTTC. It yields the protein CASSLAPETQYF. This rearrangement joins TRBV12-3 or TRBV12-4 to TRBJ2-5, with D unresolved. The CDR3 has 12 amino acids. The V end lost 0 bases, the J end lost 5 bases, and 4 bases lay between the germline ends.